One and the same sample provided the 32 T cell receptor beta chains below, sequenced in a study of cytomegalovirus exposure and HLA in healthy donors. Primers for the PCR totalled 60 Vbeta and 13 Jbeta. The method was immunoSEQ multiplex PCR; TCRdb's version includes in-frame clones alone and lacks a portion of them. The repertoire has 110,000 to 150,000 clones, 77% of them found once; the top ten carry nearly 4%. The sequencing sample was made of PBMCs. The receptors come from a male donor in good health and CMV-seronegative.

The V call is TRBV6-1, the J call TRBJ1-1; D ambiguous. Trimming stripped 5 bases from V and 4 bases from J, with 8 bases between. This CDR3 comprises 12 residues. The germline CDR1 and CDR2 sequences are MNHNS and SASEGT. The CDR3 sequence is CASSRFGTEAFF. Here the CDR3 DNA reads TGTGCCAGCAGTCGGTTTGGCACTGAAGCTTTCTTT.

This chain connects TRBV30 to TRBJ1-2; perhaps TRBD1 as D (5 bases). Trimming took off 3 bases at V and 2 bases at J, with 25 bases between the two ends. The CDR3 consists of 18 residues. The germline V gene has CDR1 GTSNPN and CDR2 SVGIG (reference sequence). CDR3 sequence reads: CAWSPQSPSQGKNYGYTF. The CDR3 DNA sequence: TGTGCCTGGAGCCCCCAGTCGCCTTCCCAGGGAAAGAACTATGGCTACACCTTC.

V usage is TRBV9 and J usage is TRBJ2-5; possibly TRBD2 for D (6 bases). The last part of the DNA fits TRBJ2-7 better; the J call may be wrong. CDR1 is SGDLS and CDR2 is YYNGEE in the germline V gene. CDR3 length equals 17 residues. The CDR3 reads CASSVGTSLRIGNEQYF. The CDR3 nucleotides are TGTGCCAGCAGCGTAGGCACTAGCCTCCGAATAGGTAACGAGCAGTACTTC.

The CDR3 DNA reads TGTGCCAGCAGCAAGGAAGGCAGGGCGGGGGGCAATCAGCCCCAGCATTTT. Encoded protein: CASSKEGRAGGNQPQHF. The rearrangement uses TRBV21-1 and TRBJ1-5. TRBV21-1 counts as a pseudogene. The CDR3 spans 17 residues.

The genes are TRBV11-3 and TRBJ2-1; 8 bases match TRBD1. CDR1 SGHNT and CDR2 YENEEA come from the germline V gene. The CDR3 runs to 16 residues. Germline trimming cut 0 bases from V and 9 bases from J; bases unmatched to any gene: 10. The CDR3 bases are TGTGCCAGCAGCTTAGACGGGACAGGATGGAATGGTGAGCAGTTCTTC. Translated: CASSLDGTGWNGEQFF.

In this sample, this clone turned up a few times. The chain carries TRBV19 and TRBJ1-5; TRBD1 matches 7 bases. The CDR3 runs 15 residues. The V gene's germline CDR1 is LNHDA and CDR2 SQIVND (reference sequence). Trimming at V came to 2 bases and at J to 1 base, leaving 2 bases not matched to a gene. The CDR3 nucleotides read TGTGCCAGTAGTATAAGACAGGGAAGCAATCAGCCCCAGCATTTT. It encodes CASSIRQGSNQPQHF.

The chain is built from TRBV29-1 and TRBJ2-5; tentative D call: TRBD2 (5 bases). The CDR3 loop spans 14 amino acids. CDR1 and CDR2 from the germline V gene are SQVTM and ANQGSEA. The V and J ends lost 3 bases and 1 base respectively, with 12 bases between them. The CDR3 DNA sequence: TGCAGCGTTGATTCCGGGGATCTCCAAGAGACCCAGTACTTC. It codes for CSVDSGDLQETQYF.

The chain has TRBV27 and TRBJ1-2, with D possibly being TRBD1 (5 bases). The ends were cut back, 4 bases at V and 0 bases at J, with 9 bases in the middle. CDR3 size: 14 residues. Germline V gives CDR1 MNHEY, CDR2 SMNVEV (reference sequence). CDR3 amino acids: CASSSRTTNYGYTF. DNA for the CDR3: TGTGCCAGCAGTTCACGGACAACTAACTATGGCTACACCTTC.

This clone occurred a few times. The chain links TRBV5-1 to TRBJ1-2, with D maybe TRBD1 (5 bases). CDR1 and CDR2 from the germline V gene are SGHRS and YFSETQ. V was cut by 0 bases and J by 3 bases, with 12 bases left in between. The CDR3 has 15 amino acids. DNA of the CDR3: TGCGCCAGCAGCTTGGAAGGGGTGAGCTACTATGGCTACACCTTC. This translates into CASSLEGVSYYGYTF.

This clone occurred once. The V call is TRBV15, the J call TRBJ2-3; D gene ambiguous. The CDR3 contains 13 residues. Germline V gives CDR1 LNHNV, CDR2 YYDKDF (reference sequence). V lost 0 bases to trimming and J lost 5 bases, with 6 bases between them. The CDR3 bases are TGTGCCACCAGCAGAGACCCAGGAGATACGCAGTATTTT. Translating it yields CATSRDPGDTQYF.

The chain is built from TRBV10-3 and TRBJ2-3; 12 positions agree with TRBD2. The CDR3 totals 18 residues. Germline-derived CDR1 and CDR2 are ENHRY and SYGVKD. The V and J ends lost 6 bases and 0 bases, in that order; junction bases with no gene match: 10. This CDR3 reads CAISYASGRALSTDTQYF. DNA for the CDR3: TGTGCCATCAGCTATGCTAGCGGGAGGGCCCTTAGCACAGATACGCAGTATTTT.

The chain couples TRBV7-9 to TRBJ1-2, with D maybe TRBD1 (5 bases). The CDR3 covers 15 residues. Per germline, CDR1 SEHNR and CDR2 FQNEAQ (reference sequence). V dropped 4 bases and J dropped 1 base, with 13 bases sitting between them. For the CDR3, the DNA is TGTGCCAGCAGCTCAGGACAAAAGATTAACTATGGCTACACCTTC. Translation: CASSSGQKINYGYTF.

This clone was recorded once. This chain joins TRBV5-1 and TRBJ2-5; TRBD1 agrees at 9 bases. The CDR3 sequence is 14 residues long. J gave up 5 bases and V 4 bases, and 6 bases lay outside the gene matches. CDR1 and CDR2 (germline): SGHRS, YFSETQ. The DNA of the CDR3 is TGCGCCAGCAGCAACACAGGGGGCGGCGAGACCCAGTACTTC. Protein product: CASSNTGGGETQYF.

The V call is TRBV7-2, the J call TRBJ1-1, with D hard to call. CDR3 length: 14 amino acids. The germline V and J ends were trimmed by 2 bases and 7 bases, with 14 bases remaining between them. Germline V lookup: CDR1 SGHTA, CDR2 FQGNSA. As DNA, the CDR3 is TGTGCCAGCAGCTTAACTAGAGGGCGACGTGAAGCTTTCTTT. Its protein product is CASSLTRGRREAFF.

J is TRBJ2-7 and V is TRBV9; maybe TRBD1 (5 bases). The V gene lost 0 bases and the J gene lost 7 bases, with 14 bases spanning the gap. CDR1 and CDR2 (germline): SGDLS, YYNGEE. This CDR3 comprises 14 residues. The chain's CDR3 is CASSVGQGVREQYF. CDR3 nucleotide sequence: TGTGCCAGCAGCGTAGGGCAGGGTGTGAGGGAGCAGTACTTC.

The genes are TRBV7-2 and TRBJ2-1, with 11 bases aligning to TRBD2. Germline CDR1 reads SGHTA; CDR2 reads FQGNSA. Trimming took 1 base from V and 4 from J; bases not matched to a gene: 6. The CDR3 runs to 17 residues. CDR3 bases: TGTGCCAGCAGCTTAGTCCCATTAGCGGGAGGGTACAATGAGCAGTTCTTC. This encodes CASSLVPLAGGYNEQFF.

The chain is built from TRBV6-1 and TRBJ1-6; TRBD1 might be the D (6 bases). V lost 7 bases and J lost 7, with 17 bases in between. This CDR3 is built from 15 residues. CDR1 MNHNS and CDR2 SASEGT come from the germline V gene. The DNA for the CDR3 is TGTGCCAGCATTCGGGACACAAAGGAGAATTCACCCCTCCACTTT. Its protein product is CASIRDTKENSPLHF.

The chain joins TRBV6-1 to TRBJ2-6; 11 positions match TRBD1. The ends lost 4 bases at V and 0 bases at J; junction bases unmatched: 8. This CDR3 contains 19 residues. Germline V gene data show CDR1 as MNHNS and CDR2 as SASEGT. This CDR3 reads CASSVDRGRPPSGANVLTF. The CDR3 bases are TGTGCCAGCAGTGTGGACAGGGGGCGTCCCCCCTCTGGGGCCAACGTCCTGACTTTC.

This clone was picked up one time. This chain joins TRBV9 and TRBJ1-1, with D uncertain. The germline gives CDR1 SGDLS, CDR2 YYNGEE. V lost 2 bases and J lost 2, with 10 bases in between. This CDR3 has 14 amino acids. The CDR3 DNA reads as TGTGCCAGCAGCGTCAGAGGGCATAACACTGAAGCTTTCTTT. Translating gives CASSVRGHNTEAFF.

This clone was counted only a few times. The chain carries TRBV2 and TRBJ2-1; 8 bases map to TRBD2. Trimming removed 10 bases from V and 8 bases from J; junction bases left unmatched: 16. Per the germline V gene, CDR1 is SNHLY and CDR2 is FYNNEI. This CDR3 region has 15 residues. The CDR3 DNA reads TGTGCCATCAAGCAGTGGGCGGGGGGAGGGGATGAGCAGTTCTTC. Translated, it gives CAIKQWAGGGDEQFF.

J is TRBJ1-2 and V is TRBV18; no clear D gene. The CDR3 consists of 18 residues. V lost 6 bases to trimming and J lost 4 bases, with 27 bases between them. Germline CDR1 reads KGHSH; CDR2 reads LQKENI. The CDR3 region is CASSLSYDAGRRTYGYTF. The CDR3 DNA reads as TGTGCCAGCTCCCTCTCGTACGACGCGGGTCGGAGAACCTATGGCTACACCTTC.

The chain recombines TRBV4-1 with TRBJ2-5; 7 bases agree with TRBD1. The tail of the sequence fits TRBJ2-7 better, so the J call may be wrong. The CDR3 totals 17 residues. CDR1 and CDR2 from the germline V gene are MGHRA and YSYEKL. In DNA, the CDR3 is TGCGCCAGCAGCCAAGTGGAGACAGGGTGGAATAGGTACGAGCAGTACTTC. It specifies CASSQVETGWNRYEQYF.

This clone has just a few counts. This chain connects TRBV5-1 to TRBJ2-1; 7 nucleotides line up with TRBD1. There are 15 residues in the CDR3. From germline, CDR1 is SGHRS and CDR2 YFSETQ. The J segment lost 1 base and the V segment lost 1 base, leaving 2 bases of the junction unmatched. This CDR3 reads CASSLQGDSYNEQFF. CDR3 DNA sequence: TGCGCCAGCAGCTTGCAGGGGGATTCCTACAATGAGCAGTTCTTC.

The chain uses TRBV4-2 and TRBJ2-1; D is perhaps TRBD2 (6 bases). The CDR3 covers 16 residues. Between the trimmed V and J ends, which lost 1 base and 0 bases, there was a span of 10 bases. Per the germline V gene, CDR1 is LGHNA and CDR2 is YNFKEQ. The CDR3 coding sequence is TGTGCCAGCAGCCAAGGCCCTAGCGTCTCCTACAATGAGCAGTTCTTC. This codes for CASSQGPSVSYNEQFF.

The CDR3 DNA reads TGTGCCAGCAGCTTAGCAAGGAGGGAGGCGGGACTCCTACGAGGGCAGTACTTC. Translating gives CASSLARREAGLLRGQYF. The rearrangement joins TRBV7-8 to TRBJ2-7, with D perhaps matching TRBD2 (6 bases). This CDR3 has 18 residues. The V gene's germline CDR1 is SGHVS and CDR2 FQNEAQ. V lost 0 bases, J lost 9 bases, and 27 bases lay in between.

The chain recombines TRBV5-1 with TRBJ1-5, with 7 bases that match TRBD1. Germline loops: CDR1 SGHRS, CDR2 YFSETQ. This CDR3 has 20 residues. V dropped 0 bases and J dropped 2; count of bases not matched to a gene: 17. CDR3 sequence: CASSLGDTGQAVSGNQPQHF. The CDR3 DNA reads as TGCGCCAGCAGCTTGGGGGATACCGGACAGGCGGTAAGCGGCAATCAGCCCCAGCATTTT.

This chain joins TRBV14 and TRBJ2-1; TRBD2 agrees at 12 bases. This CDR3 contains 15 residues. The ends lost 3 bases at V and 6 bases at J; junction bases unmatched: 3. Per germline, CDR1 SGHDN and CDR2 FVKESK. The CDR3 is CASSQTSGGFNEQFF. Here the CDR3 DNA reads TGTGCCAGCAGCCAGACTAGCGGGGGATTCAATGAGCAGTTCTTC.

This clone was observed once. The rearrangement uses TRBV4-1 and TRBJ1-1; D is uncertain. V lost 7 bases, J lost 6 bases, and 15 bases lay in between. CDR3 size: 13 residues. The germline V gene has CDR1 MGHRA and CDR2 YSYEKL. The CDR3 sequence is CASTVAGLAEAFF. Written as DNA, the CDR3 is TGCGCCAGCACCGTGGCAGGTCTGGCTGAAGCTTTCTTT.

The V and J genes are TRBV19 and TRBJ2-5, with a weak D call TRBD2 (5 bases). V lost 8 bases to trimming and J lost 2 bases, with 12 bases between them. The CDR3 has 13 residues. Germline V CDR1 and CDR2: LNHDA, SQIVND (reference sequence). The CDR3 spells CASSRRGQETQYF. DNA of the CDR3: TGTGCCAGTTCCCGTCGGGGACAAGAGACCCAGTACTTC.

The V gene is TRBV5-4, the J gene TRBJ1-4, with D tentatively TRBD1 (5 bases). Deletions cut 0 bases from V and 0 bases from J, with 6 bases between. This CDR3 has 15 residues. CDR1 SGHNT and CDR2 YYREEE come from the germline V gene (reference sequence). The CDR3 nucleotides are TGTGCCAGCAGCTTGGGGGGCGCAACTAATGAAAAACTGTTTTTT. Amino acid sequence: CASSLGGATNEKLFF.

The V and J genes are TRBV19 and TRBJ2-3; TRBD2 might be the D (5 bases). The V end lost 2 bases, the J end lost 6 bases, and 9 bases lay between the germline ends. The CDR3 runs 13 residues. Germline CDR1 and CDR2: LNHDA and SQIVND (reference sequence). CDR3 nucleotide sequence: TGTGCCAGTAGTATATGGGGAGCGGATACGCAGTATTTT. Protein: CASSIWGADTQYF.

The chain uses TRBV7-2 and TRBJ2-3; D is perhaps TRBD2 (6 bases). CDR3 length: 15 amino acids. Trimming pared 4 bases from V and 0 bases from J, leaving 11 bases between. Germline-derived CDR1 and CDR2 are SGHTA and FQGNSA. CDR3 in DNA: TGTGCCAGCAGCTCCCGGGACTTTAGCACAGATACGCAGTATTTT. Translating it yields CASSSRDFSTDTQYF.